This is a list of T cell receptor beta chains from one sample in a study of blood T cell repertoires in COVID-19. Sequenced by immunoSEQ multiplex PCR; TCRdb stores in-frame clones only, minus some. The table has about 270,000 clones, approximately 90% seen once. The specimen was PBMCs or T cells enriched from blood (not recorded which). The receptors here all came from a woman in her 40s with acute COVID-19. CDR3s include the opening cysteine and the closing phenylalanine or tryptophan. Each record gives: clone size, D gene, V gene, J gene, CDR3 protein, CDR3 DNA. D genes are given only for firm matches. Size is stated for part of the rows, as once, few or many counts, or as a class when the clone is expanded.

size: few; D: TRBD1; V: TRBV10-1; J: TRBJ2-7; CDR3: CASSESRGRDRVRYEQYF; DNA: TGCGCCAGCAGTGAGTCGCGGGGAAGGGACAGGGTAAGGTACGAGCAGTACTTC
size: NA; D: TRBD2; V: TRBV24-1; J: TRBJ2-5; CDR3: CATSDVRGVRGETQYF; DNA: TGTGCCACCAGTGATGTAAGGGGCGTGCGGGGGGAGACCCAGTACTTC
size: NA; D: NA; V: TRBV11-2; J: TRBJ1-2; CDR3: CASSLSLGGYGYTF; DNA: TGTGCCAGCAGCTTAAGTCTGGGAGGCTATGGCTACACCTTC
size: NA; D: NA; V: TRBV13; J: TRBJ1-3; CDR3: CASSLRQGNTIYF; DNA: TGTGCCAGCAGCTTGCGGCAGGGGAACACCATATATTTT
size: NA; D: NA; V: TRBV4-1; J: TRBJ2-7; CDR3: CASSQVQGPYEQYF; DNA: TGCGCCAGCAGCCAAGTGCAGGGGCCCTACGAGCAGTACTTC
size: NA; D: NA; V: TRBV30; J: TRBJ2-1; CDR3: CAWSHGTTYNEQFF; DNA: TGTGCCTGGAGTCACGGGACAACCTACAATGAGCAGTTCTTC
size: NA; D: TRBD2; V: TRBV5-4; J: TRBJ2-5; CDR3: CASSEAGGAQETQYF; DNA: TGTGCCAGCAGCGAAGCGGGGGGAGCCCAAGAGACCCAGTACTTC
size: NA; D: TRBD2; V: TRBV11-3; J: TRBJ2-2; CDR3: CASSLIAGGPATGELFF; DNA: TGTGCCAGCAGTCTGATAGCGGGAGGGCCGGCCACCGGGGAGCTGTTTTTT
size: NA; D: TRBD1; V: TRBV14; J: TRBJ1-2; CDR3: CASSFNRGGYTF; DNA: TGTGCCAGCAGCTTCAACAGGGGCGGCTACACCTTC
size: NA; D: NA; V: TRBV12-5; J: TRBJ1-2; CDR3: CASGLVLRGAVHGYTF; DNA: TGTGCTAGTGGTTTGGTACTTAGGGGCGCCGTCCATGGCTACACCTTC
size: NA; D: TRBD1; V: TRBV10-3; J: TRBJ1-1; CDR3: CAIRRQGANTEAFF; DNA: TGTGCCATCAGAAGGCAGGGGGCTAACACTGAAGCTTTCTTT
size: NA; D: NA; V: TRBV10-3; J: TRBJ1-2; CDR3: CATSQGNYGYTF; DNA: TGTGCCACAAGTCAGGGAAACTATGGCTACACCTTC
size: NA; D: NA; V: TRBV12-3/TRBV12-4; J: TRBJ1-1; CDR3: CASSSRMNTEAFF; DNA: TGTGCCAGCAGTTCGCGGATGAACACTGAAGCTTTCTTT
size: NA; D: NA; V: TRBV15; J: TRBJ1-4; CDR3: CATSRDRTEKLFF; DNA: TGTGCCACCAGCAGAGATCGAACAGAAAAACTGTTTTTT
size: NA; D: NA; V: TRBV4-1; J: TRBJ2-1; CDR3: CASSQAYTSYNEQFF; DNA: TGCGCCAGCAGCCAAGCCTATACCTCCTACAATGAGCAGTTCTTC
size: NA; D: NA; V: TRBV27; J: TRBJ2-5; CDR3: CASSRTVMQETQYF; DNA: TGTGCCAGCAGTAGGACAGTCATGCAAGAGACCCAGTACTTC
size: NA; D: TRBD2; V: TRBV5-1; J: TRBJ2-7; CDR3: CASSPGLAGGYEQYF; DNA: TGCGCCAGCAGCCCTGGACTAGCGGGGGGCTACGAGCAGTACTTC
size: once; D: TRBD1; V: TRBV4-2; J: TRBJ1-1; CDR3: CASSPRTGGVNTEAFF; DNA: TGTGCCAGCAGCCCACGGACAGGAGGAGTGAACACTGAAGCTTTCTTT
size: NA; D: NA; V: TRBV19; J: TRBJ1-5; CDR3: CASHHEPGLSNQPQHF; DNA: TGTGCCAGCCACCATGAACCGGGACTCAGCAATCAGCCCCAGCATTTT
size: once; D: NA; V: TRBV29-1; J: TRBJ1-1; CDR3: CSVRDTRTEAFF; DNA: TGCAGCGTGAGAGACACCCGGACTGAAGCTTTCTTT
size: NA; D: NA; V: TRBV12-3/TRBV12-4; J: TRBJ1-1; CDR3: CASSLDRTEAFF; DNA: TGTGCCAGCAGCCTAGACAGGACTGAAGCTTTCTTT
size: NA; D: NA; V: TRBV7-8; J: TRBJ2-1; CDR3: CASSLVERLTVSSSSRQFF; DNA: NA
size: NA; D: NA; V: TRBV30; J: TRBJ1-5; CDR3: CAWSTQGGSNQPQHF; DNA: TGTGCCTGGAGTACCCAGGGTGGTAGCAATCAGCCCCAGCATTTT
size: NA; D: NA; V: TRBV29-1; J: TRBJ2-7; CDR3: CSALGSGEQYF; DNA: TGCAGCGCCCTTGGGTCGGGGGAGCAGTACTTC
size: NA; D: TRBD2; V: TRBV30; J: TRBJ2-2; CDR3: CAWSLSGVLTGELFF; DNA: TGTGCCTGGAGCCTTAGCGGGGTCTTGACCGGGGAGCTGTTTTTT
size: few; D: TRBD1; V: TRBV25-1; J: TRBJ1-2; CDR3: CASSGTGQNYGYTF; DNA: TGTGCCAGCAGTGGGACAGGGCAGAACTATGGCTACACCTTC
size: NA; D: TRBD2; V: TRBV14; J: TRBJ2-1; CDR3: CASSQRPRLAGADEQFF; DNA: TGTGCCAGCAGCCAAAGACCCCGGCTGGCGGGAGCGGATGAGCAGTTCTTC
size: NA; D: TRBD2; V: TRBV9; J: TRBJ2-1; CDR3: CASSVGLAAYNEQFF; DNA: TGTGCCAGCAGCGTAGGACTAGCGGCCTACAATGAGCAGTTCTTC
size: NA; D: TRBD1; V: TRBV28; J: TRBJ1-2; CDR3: CASSFDRQGADYGYTF; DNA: TGTGCCAGCAGTTTTGATCGCCAGGGGGCAGACTATGGCTACACCTTC
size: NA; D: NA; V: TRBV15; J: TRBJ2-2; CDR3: CATSRDLDKIGELFF; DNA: TGTGCCACCAGCAGAGATCTTGACAAGATCGGGGAGCTGTTTTTT
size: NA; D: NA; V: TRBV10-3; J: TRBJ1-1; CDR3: CAISESGGNTEAFF; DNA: TGTGCCATCAGTGAGTCGGGGGGGAACACTGAAGCTTTCTTT
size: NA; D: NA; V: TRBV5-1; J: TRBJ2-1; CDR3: CASSPNLGRSEQFF; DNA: TGCGCCAGCAGCCCAAATCTTGGTAGGAGTGAGCAGTTCTTC
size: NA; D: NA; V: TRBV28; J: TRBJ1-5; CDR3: CASSSEIGGEGNQPQHF; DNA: TGTGCCAGCAGTTCCGAAATAGGGGGAGAGGGCAATCAGCCCCAGCATTTT
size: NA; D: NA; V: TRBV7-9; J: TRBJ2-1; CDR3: CASRVGVTHNEQFF; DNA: TGTGCCAGCCGCGTCGGTGTCACTCACAATGAGCAGTTCTTC
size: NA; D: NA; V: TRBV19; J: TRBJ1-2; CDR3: CASSIQGRDLGYTF; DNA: TGTGCCAGTAGTATACAGGGGAGGGATCTTGGCTACACCTTC
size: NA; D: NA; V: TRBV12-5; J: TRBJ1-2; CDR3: CASGSLSGYTF; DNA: TGTGCTAGTGGTTCCCTTAGCGGCTACACCTTC
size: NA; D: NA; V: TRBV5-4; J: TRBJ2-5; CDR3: CASSFDKLPKTQYF; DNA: TGTGCCAGCAGCTTCGATAAACTCCCGAAGACCCAGTACTTC
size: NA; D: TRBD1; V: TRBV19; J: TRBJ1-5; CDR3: CASTGTGSNQPQHF; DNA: TGTGCCAGTACCGGGACAGGGAGCAATCAGCCCCAGCATTTT
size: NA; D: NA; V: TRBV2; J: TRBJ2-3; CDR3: CASSRGLTDTQYF; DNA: TGTGCCAGCAGTCGGGGTCTAACAGATACGCAGTATTTT
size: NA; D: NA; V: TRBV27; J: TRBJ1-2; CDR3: CASSLRPTVINYGYTF; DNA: TGTGCCAGCAGTTTAAGGCCGACAGTGATAAACTATGGCTACACCTTC
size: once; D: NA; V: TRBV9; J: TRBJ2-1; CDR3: CASSVRSGEQFF; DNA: TGTGCCAGCAGCGTTAGAAGCGGAGAGCAGTTCTTC
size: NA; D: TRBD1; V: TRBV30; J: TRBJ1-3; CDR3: CAWRGRGPSGNTIYF; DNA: TGTGCCTGGAGGGGCAGGGGGCCCTCTGGAAACACCATATATTTT
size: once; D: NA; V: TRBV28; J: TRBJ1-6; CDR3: CASTLSGSSYNSPLHF; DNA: TGTGCCAGCACCCTTAGCGGCAGCTCCTATAATTCACCCCTCCACTTT
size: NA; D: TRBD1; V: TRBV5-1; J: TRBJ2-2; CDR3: CASSLWQGARSGELFF; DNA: TGCGCCAGCAGCTTGTGGCAGGGGGCTAGGAGCGGGGAGCTGTTTTTT